This T cell receptor beta chain was found in a study of cytomegalovirus exposure and HLA in healthy donors. Study conclusions and caveats: Among donors in an Asian-associated ancestry cluster, a later analysis reportedly found fewer N-insertions than the roughly 700-donor mean. Previously analyzed data showed that most TCR beta V segments were productive at a frequency of about 87% or about 30%. The classifier, whose performance was assessed in both the original and validation cohorts, reportedly diagnosed cytomegalovirus status with high specificity and sensitivity. Later on, a genetic analysis was performed. It linked a missense variant in DCLRE1C with V- and J-gene trimming of TCR beta.

Note on this clone: What it binds is unknown.

The CDR3 sequence is 15 residues long. CDR1 is LNHNV, CDR2 YYDKDF, per germline (reference sequence). V lost 1 base and J lost 2; bases outside the gene matches: 4. With 60 Vbeta and 13 Jbeta primers, the PCR was carried out. Sequencing was performed with immunoSEQ multiplex PCR; in TCRdb, only in-frame clones are kept and a portion is missing. The sample contains under 170,000 clones, about 64% of which appear only once. Sequencing input: PBMCs. The rearrangement uses TRBV15 and TRBJ2-5; 7 nucleotides match TRBD2. The TCR originated in a woman aged 60-75 years in good health and CMV-seropositive. The CDR3 sequence: CATSRVAGEQETQYF. In DNA, the CDR3 is TGTGCCACCAGCAGAGTGGCGGGAGAGCAAGAGACCCAGTACTTC.